This T cell receptor beta chain was obtained from a study of T-cell reconstitution after alpha-beta-depleted transplantation in children. Library preparation (for TCRbeta) was performed with unique molecular identifiers. TCRdb redid the calling of the PCR reads with MiXCR, one entry per CDR3 protein. The sample lists 500,000 to 650,000 distinct CDR3 sequences, more than 9.5% occurring once. Worth noting for this clonotype: The antigen is unknown.

The V and J ends lost 3 bases and 4 bases, in that order; junction bases with no gene match: 5. Germline values: CDR1 LGHNT, CDR2 FRNRAP. The CDR3 has 15 amino acids. Study-level findings and limits: By about two months after transplant, alpha-beta T cells reportedly arose from several hundred graft clones that had expanded. The main origin of T-cell counts and diversity one year after transplant was newly produced T cells. The origin of high day-60 TCRbeta diversity in some patients lay in surviving recipient T cells and thymic progenitors.

The sample in question was PBMCs, mostly from graft donor cells, obtained 180 days after TCRalphabeta/CD19-depleted stem cell transplant. The source of this sequence is a female patient between 2 and 10 years old who had a stem cell transplant for aplastic anemia, so the T cells may come from the graft donor. The chain uses TRBV12-5 and TRBJ2-2, with 7 bases lining up with TRBD1. The CDR3 region is CASGFEGALTGELFF. The CDR3 DNA is TGTGCTAGTGGTTTCGAGGGGGCGCTCACCGGGGAGCTGTTTTTT.